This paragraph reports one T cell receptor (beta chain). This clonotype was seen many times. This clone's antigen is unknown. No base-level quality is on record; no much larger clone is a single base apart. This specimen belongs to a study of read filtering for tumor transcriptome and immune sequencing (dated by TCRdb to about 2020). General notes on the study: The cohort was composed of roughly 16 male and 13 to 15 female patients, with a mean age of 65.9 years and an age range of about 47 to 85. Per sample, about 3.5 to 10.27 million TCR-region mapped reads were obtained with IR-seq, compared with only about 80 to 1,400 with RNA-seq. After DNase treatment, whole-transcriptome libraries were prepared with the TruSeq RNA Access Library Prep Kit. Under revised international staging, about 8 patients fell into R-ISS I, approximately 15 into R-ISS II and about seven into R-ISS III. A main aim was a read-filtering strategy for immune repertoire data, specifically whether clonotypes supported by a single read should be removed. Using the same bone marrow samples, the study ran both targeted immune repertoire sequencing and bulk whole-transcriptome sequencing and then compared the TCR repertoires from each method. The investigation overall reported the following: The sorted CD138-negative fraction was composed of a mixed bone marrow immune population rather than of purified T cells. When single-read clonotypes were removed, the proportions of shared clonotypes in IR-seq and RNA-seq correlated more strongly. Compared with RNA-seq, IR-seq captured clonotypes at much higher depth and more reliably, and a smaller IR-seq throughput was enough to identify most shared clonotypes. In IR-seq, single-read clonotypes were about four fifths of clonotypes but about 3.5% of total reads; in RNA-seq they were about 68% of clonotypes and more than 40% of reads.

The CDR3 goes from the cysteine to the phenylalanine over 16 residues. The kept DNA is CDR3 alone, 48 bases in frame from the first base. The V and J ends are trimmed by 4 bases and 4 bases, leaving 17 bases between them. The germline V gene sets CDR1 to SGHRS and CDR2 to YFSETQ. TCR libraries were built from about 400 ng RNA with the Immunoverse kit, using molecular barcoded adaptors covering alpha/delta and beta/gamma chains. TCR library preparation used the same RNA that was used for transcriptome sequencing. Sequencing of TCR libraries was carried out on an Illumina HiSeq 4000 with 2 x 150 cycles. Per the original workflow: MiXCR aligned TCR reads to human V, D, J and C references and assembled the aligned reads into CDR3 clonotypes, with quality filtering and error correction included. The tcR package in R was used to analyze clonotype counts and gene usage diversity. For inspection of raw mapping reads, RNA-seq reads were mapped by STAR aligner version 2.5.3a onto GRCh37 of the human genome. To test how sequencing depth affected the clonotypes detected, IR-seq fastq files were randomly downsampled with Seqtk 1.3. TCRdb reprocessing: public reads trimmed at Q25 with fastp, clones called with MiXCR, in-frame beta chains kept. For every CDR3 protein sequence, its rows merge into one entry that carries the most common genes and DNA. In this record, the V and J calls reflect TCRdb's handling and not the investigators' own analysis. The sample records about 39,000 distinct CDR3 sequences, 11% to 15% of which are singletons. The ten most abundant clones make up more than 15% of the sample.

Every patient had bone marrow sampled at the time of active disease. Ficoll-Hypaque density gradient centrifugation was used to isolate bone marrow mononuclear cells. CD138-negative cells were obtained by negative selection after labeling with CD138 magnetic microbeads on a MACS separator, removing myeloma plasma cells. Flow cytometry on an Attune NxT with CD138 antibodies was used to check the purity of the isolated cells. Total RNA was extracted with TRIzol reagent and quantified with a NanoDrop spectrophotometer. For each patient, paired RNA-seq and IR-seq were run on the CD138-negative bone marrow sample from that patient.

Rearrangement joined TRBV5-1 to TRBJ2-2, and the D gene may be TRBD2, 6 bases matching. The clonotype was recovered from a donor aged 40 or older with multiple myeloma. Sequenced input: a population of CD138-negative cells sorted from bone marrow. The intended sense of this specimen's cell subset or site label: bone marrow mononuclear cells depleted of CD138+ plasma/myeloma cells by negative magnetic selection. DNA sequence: TGCGCCAGCAGCCCCCTATGGGACTTAGGCACCGGGGAGCTGTTTTTT. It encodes CASSPLWDLGTGELFF.